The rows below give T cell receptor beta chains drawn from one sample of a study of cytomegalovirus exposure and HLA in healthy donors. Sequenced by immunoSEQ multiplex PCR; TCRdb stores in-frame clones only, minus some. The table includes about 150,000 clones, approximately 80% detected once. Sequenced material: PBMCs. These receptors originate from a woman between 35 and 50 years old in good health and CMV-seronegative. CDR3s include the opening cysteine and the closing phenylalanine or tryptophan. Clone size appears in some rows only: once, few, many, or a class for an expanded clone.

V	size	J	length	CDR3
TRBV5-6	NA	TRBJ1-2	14	CASSLQGAGYGYTF
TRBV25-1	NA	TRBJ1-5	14	CASSEQGGNQPQHF
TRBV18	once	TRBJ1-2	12	CASSPPGGSYTF
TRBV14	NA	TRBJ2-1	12	CASSQGLGEQFF
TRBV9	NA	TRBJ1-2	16	CASSVEAGGINYGYTF
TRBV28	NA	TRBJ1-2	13	CASRPHRGRGYTF
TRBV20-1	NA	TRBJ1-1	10	CSPGHPEAFF
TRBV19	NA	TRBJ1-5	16	CASSTQIGQGNQPQHF
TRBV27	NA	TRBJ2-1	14	CASRPTSRYNEQFF
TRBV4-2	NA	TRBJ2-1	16	CASSSHGGKIYNEQFF
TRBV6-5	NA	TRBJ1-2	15	CASGPGQGARYGYTF
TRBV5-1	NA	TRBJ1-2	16	CASSSPLGQGNYGYTF
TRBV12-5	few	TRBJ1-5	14	CASGLGQDNQPQHF
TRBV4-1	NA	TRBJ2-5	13	CASSLLAGETQYF
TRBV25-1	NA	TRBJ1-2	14	CASSDTSRGQGYTF
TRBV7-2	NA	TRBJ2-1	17	CASSLSDTSGGINEQFF
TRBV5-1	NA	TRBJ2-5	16	CASSLGSVGAQETQYF
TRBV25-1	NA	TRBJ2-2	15	CASSERGSGTGELFF
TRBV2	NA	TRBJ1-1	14	CASSYGQQNTEAFF
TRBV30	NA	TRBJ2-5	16	CAWSVRPSGDEETQYF
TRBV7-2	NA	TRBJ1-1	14	CASSFDTLNTEAFF
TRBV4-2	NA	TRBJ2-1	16	CASSQVASGGAHEQFF
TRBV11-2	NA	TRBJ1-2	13	CASSLGSDYGYTF
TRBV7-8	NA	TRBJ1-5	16	CASSPRTTGSNQPQHF
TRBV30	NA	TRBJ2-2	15	CAWSVSGQGTGELFF
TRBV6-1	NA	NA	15	CASSARDRVNHEQYF
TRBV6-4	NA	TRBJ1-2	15	CASSSGTGGNYGYTF
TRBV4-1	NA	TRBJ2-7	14	CASSQVARLLGQYF
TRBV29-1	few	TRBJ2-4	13	CSVTGQGENIQYF
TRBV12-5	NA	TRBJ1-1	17	CASGLVLGQGLGTEAFF
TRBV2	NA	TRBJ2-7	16	CASSDLPGGPSYEQYF
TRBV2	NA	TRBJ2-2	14	CASRTGGNTGELFF
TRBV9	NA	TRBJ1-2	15	CASSVAGGQSDGYTF
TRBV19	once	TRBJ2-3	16	CASSPTREEGTDTQYF
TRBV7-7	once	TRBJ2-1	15	CASSDRLAGRDEQFF
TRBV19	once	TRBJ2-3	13	CASLGARTDTQYF
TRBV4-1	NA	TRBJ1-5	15	CASSPRDSLNQPQHF
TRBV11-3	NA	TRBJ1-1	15	CASSPRAPGATEAFF
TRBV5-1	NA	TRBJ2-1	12	CASRYEGHRQFF
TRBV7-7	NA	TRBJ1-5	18	CATNTNKGTGGTRRPQHF
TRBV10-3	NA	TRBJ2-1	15	CAIRANSGMGGEQFF
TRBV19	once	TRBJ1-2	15	CASIATGAFSYGYTF
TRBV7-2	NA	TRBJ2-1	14	CASSFSREYNEQFF
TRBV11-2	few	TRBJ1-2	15	CASSSGGGQGEGYTF
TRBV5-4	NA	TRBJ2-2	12	CASSSVSGELFF
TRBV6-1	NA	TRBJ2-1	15	CASKTGLAAGGEQFF
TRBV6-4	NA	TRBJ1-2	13	CASSLDRFYGYTF
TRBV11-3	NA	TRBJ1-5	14	CASSLSGVSQPQHF
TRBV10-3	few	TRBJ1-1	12	CAIRTGETEAFF
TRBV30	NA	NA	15	CAWSTTSGRAGEQYF